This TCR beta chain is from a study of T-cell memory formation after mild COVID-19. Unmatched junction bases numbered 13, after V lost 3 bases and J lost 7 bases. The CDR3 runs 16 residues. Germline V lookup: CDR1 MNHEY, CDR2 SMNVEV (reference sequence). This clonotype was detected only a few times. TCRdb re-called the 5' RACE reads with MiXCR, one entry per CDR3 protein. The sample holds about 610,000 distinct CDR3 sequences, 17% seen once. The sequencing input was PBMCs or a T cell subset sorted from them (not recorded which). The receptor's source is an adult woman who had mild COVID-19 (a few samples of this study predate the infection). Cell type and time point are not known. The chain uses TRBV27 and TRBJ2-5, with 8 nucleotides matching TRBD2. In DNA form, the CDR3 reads TGTGCCAGCAGTTTTACGGGGGGGACGGCACAGGGGACCCAGTACTTC. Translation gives CASSFTGGTAQGTQYF.